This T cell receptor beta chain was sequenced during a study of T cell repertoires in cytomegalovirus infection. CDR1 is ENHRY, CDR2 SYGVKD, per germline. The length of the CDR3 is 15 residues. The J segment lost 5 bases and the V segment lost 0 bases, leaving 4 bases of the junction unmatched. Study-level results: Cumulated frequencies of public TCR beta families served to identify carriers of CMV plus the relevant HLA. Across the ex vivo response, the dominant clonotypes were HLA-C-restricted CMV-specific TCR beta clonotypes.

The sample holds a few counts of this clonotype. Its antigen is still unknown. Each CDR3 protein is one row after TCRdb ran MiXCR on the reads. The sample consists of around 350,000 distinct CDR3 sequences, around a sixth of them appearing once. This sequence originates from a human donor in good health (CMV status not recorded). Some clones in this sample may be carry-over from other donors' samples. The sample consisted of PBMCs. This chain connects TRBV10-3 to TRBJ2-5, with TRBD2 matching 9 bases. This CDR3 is CAISESIAGGETQYF. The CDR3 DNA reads TGTGCCATCAGTGAGTCGATCGCGGGAGGGGAGACCCAGTACTTC.